This TCR beta chain was identified during a study of blood T cell repertoires in COVID-19. Across the study: Acute-phase and convalescent COVID-19 samples originated in the United States, Italy and Spain.

Trimming cost V 4 bases and J 7 bases; bases outside gene matches: 13. This CDR3 comprises 18 residues. The germline V gene has CDR1 LGHDT and CDR2 YNNKEL (reference sequence). Under the authors' procedure: Reference gene primer amplification in the assay estimated nucleated cell counts. Sequencing used immunoSEQ multiplex PCR; TCRdb keeps in-frame clones, though not all of them. V and J calls and clone size are those listed in that table; D and trimming were worked out from the DNA. The sample holds about 170,000 clones, 80% to 85% seen once. This chain links TRBV3-1 (or the pseudogene TRBV3-2) with TRBJ2-1; 13 positions match TRBD2. The specimen was peripheral blood. The sequence was collected from a man in his 70s with active or convalescent COVID-19. CDR3 nucleotide sequence: TGTGCCAGCAGCCTGACTAGCGGGAGGTTTTCAAGGCGGAATGAGCAGTTCTTC. Encoded protein: CASSLTSGRFSRRNEQFF.